This T cell receptor (beta chain) was sequenced during a study of cytomegalovirus exposure and HLA in healthy donors. Here immunoSEQ multiplex PCR was the method, and the copy in TCRdb shows in-frame clones only, minus some. Of tens of thousands of clones in the sample, roughly 94% are singletons; the top ten hold about 3.3%. This clone showed up just a few times. CDR3 size: 15 residues. V was trimmed by 5 bases and J by 6 bases, leaving 19 bases between them. Germline CDR1 SQVTM, CDR2 ANQGSEA. The donors were part of the roughly 120-subject validation cohort, which stood apart from the roughly 670-subject first cohort.

This chain joins TRBV29-1 and TRBJ2-2, with D perhaps matching TRBD2 (5 bases). The material sequenced was PBMCs. This TCR was sampled from a woman under 30 in good health and CMV-seropositive. In nucleotides, the CDR3 is TGCAGCGTTATAATAGTTGAGGGAGACGCCGGGGAGCTGTTTTTT. This gives the protein CSVIIVEGDAGELFF.